Following are 25 T cell receptor beta chains from one sample sequenced in a study of blood T cell repertoires in COVID-19. Profiled with immunoSEQ multiplex PCR; TCRdb holds only in-frame clones, not every one. The sample has about 240,000 clones, about 86% seen once. The sequenced material came from peripheral blood. These TCRs come from a woman of 80 years or more with acute or convalescent COVID-19.

In the case of this clone: The same CDR3 can be traced to other DNA sequences in this sample. The CDR3 sequence is CASSLGQGSSYNEQFF. CDR3 coding DNA: TGCGCCAGCAGCTTAGGACAGGGGAGCTCCTACAATGAGCAGTTCTTC. The V call is TRBV5-1, the J call TRBJ2-1; TRBD1 agrees at 9 bases. V shed 2 bases and J 0 bases; nucleotides not matched to a gene: 3. This CDR3 region has 16 residues. The germline V gene encodes CDR1 SGHRS and CDR2 YFSETQ.

The V call is TRBV18, the J call TRBJ2-1; D remains unclear. Germline V lookup: CDR1 KGHSH, CDR2 LQKENI. This CDR3 region has 16 residues. V gave up 6 bases and J gave up 0 bases, with 15 bases separating them. In DNA, the CDR3 is TGTGCCAGCTCTCCCGAACAGATGAGCTCCTACAATGAGCAGTTCTTC. The encoded protein is CASSPEQMSSYNEQFF.

Remarks on this clone: The same CDR3 arises from other DNA sequences in this sample as well. The chain combines TRBV7-3 with TRBJ1-1; D remains ambiguous. This CDR3 has 13 residues. Trimming removed 5 bases at V and 1 base at J, with 8 bases between. Germline V gives CDR1 SGHTA, CDR2 FQGTGA. The CDR3 DNA is TGTGCCAGCAGCCTTTCGGGGAACACTGAAGCTTTCTTT. Amino acid sequence: CASSLSGNTEAFF.

The chain joins TRBV28 to TRBJ1-4; possible D gene TRBD1, 6 bases. Germline values: CDR1 MDHEN, CDR2 SYDVKM. The length of the CDR3 is 12 residues. Trimming shortened V by 5 bases and J by 5 bases, and 6 bases separated the two germline ends. For the CDR3, the DNA is TGTGCCAGCAGTCAGGGGAATGAAAAACTGTTTTTT. It encodes CASSQGNEKLFF.

The V and J genes are TRBV6-1 and TRBJ1-5, with D tentatively TRBD1 (6 bases). Germline CDR1 is MNHNS and CDR2 is SASEGT. The V end lost 1 base, the J end lost 1 base, and 8 bases lay between the germline ends. The CDR3 consists of 15 residues. The CDR3 here is CASSEGGLSNQPQHF. DNA of the CDR3: TGTGCCAGCAGTGAAGGGGGGCTAAGCAATCAGCCCCAGCATTTT.

The chain combines TRBV7-9 with TRBJ2-3, with 9 bases identical to TRBD2. The germline gives CDR1 SEHNR, CDR2 FQNEAQ (reference sequence). CDR3 length: 15 residues. V dropped 0 bases and J dropped 4; count of bases not matched to a gene: 2. The CDR3 sequence is CASSLASGGSDTQYF. The CDR3 DNA follows: TGTGCCAGCAGCTTAGCTAGCGGGGGTTCAGATACGCAGTATTTT.

The V and J genes are TRBV14 and TRBJ1-1; no firm D call. Germline CDR1 reads SGHDN; CDR2 reads FVKESK. The V end was cut by 1 base, the J end by 1 base, with 7 bases between. The CDR3 consists of 14 residues. The CDR3 region is CASSQGATNTEAFF. DNA for the CDR3: TGTGCCAGCAGCCAAGGGGCGACGAACACTGAAGCTTTCTTT.

The chain has TRBV5-1 and TRBJ1-6; D not certain. The germline V and J ends were trimmed by 5 bases and 0 bases, with 9 bases remaining between them. The germline V gene has CDR1 SGHRS and CDR2 YFSETQ. The CDR3 spans 15 residues. CDR3 protein: CASRPTSSYNSPLHF. The DNA of the CDR3 is TGCGCCAGCAGACCAACTAGCTCCTATAATTCACCCCTCCACTTT.

This clone was seen a few times. The gene calls are TRBV29-1 and TRBJ2-3; 7 positions agree with TRBD2. V gave up 4 bases and J gave up 2 bases; unmatched junction bases: 18. CDR1 and CDR2 from the germline V gene are SQVTM and ANQGSEA. The CDR3 is 18 residues long. CDR3 sequence reads: CSVGPHPGLADFTDTQYF. CDR3 in DNA: TGCAGCGTTGGGCCCCACCCGGGCCTAGCGGACTTCACAGATACGCAGTATTTT.

The chain links TRBV2 to TRBJ1-5; D possibly corresponds to TRBD1 (6 bases). CDR1 is SNHLY, CDR2 FYNNEI, per germline. CDR3 length equals 16 residues. Trimming stripped 5 bases from V and 5 bases from J, with 19 bases between. In DNA form, the CDR3 reads TGTGCCAGCAGTCGCCAGGGGCCCGCGGTGGATCAGCCCCAGCATTTT. Its translation: CASSRQGPAVDQPQHF.

The chain recombines TRBV7-2 with TRBJ1-6; the match to TRBD1 covers 8 bases. The CDR3 loop spans 15 amino acids. The J segment lost 9 bases and the V segment lost 1 base, leaving 5 bases of the junction unmatched. From germline, CDR1 is SGHTA and CDR2 FQGNSA. In DNA, the CDR3 is TGTGCCAGCAGCTTAGGGGGGGACAGGATTTCACCCCTCCACTTT. Protein sequence: CASSLGGDRISPLHF.

The CDR3 reads CASSSYRDQPQHF. The CDR3 DNA reads as TGTGCCAGCAGTTCGTACCGGGATCAGCCCCAGCATTTT. The chain has TRBV28 and TRBJ1-5, with unresolved D. V lost 4 bases and J lost 5, with 9 bases in between. Germline CDR1 and CDR2: MDHEN and SYDVKM. CDR3 size: 13 residues. The variable domain in full, with the rest retrieved from reference TRBV28 and TRBJ1-5, is DVKVTQSSRYLVKRTGEKVFLECVQDMDHENMFWYRQDPGLGLRLIYFSYDVKMKEKGDIPEGYSVSREKKERFSLILESASTNQTSMYLCASSSYRDQPQHFGDGTRLSIL.

Worth noting for this clone: Relative to the germline gene, one junction end is altered; a read error may explain this. The chain is built from TRBV6-5 and TRBJ1-1; TRBD1 matches at 7 bases. There are 13 residues in the CDR3. Germline values: CDR1 MNHEY, CDR2 SVGAGI. CDR3 DNA: TGTGCCAGCCGTTACAGGGGGAACACTGAAGCTTTCTTT. Translation gives CASRYRGNTEAFF.

The V and J genes are TRBV9 and TRBJ1-3, with D uncertain. Germline loops: CDR1 SGDLS, CDR2 YYNGEE. The CDR3 is 14 amino acids. The V end lost 4 bases, the J end lost 0 bases, and 8 bases lay between the germline ends. The DNA for the CDR3 is TGTGCCAGCAGCAGGGAGGTCTCTGGAAACACCATATATTTT. As protein: CASSREVSGNTIYF.

The chain employs TRBV5-5 and TRBJ1-4; D uncertain. This CDR3 contains 15 residues. Germline CDR1 SGHKS, CDR2 YYEKEE (reference sequence). Trimming removed 4 bases from V and 4 bases from J, with 14 bases in between. The CDR3 region has the DNA TGTGCCAGCAGCCGCTGGGGAGACAATAATGAAAAACTGTTTTTT. This sequence encodes CASSRWGDNNEKLFF.

The chain links TRBV7-8 to TRBJ2-5; 13 positions match TRBD2. CDR1 and CDR2 (germline): SGHVS, FQNEAQ. This CDR3 is built from 16 residues. J lost 3 bases, V lost 5 bases, and 6 bases had no gene match. The CDR3 spells CASSTWGLAGKETQYF. The CDR3 DNA is TGTGCCAGCAGCACATGGGGACTAGCGGGGAAAGAGACCCAGTACTTC.

This clone was seen a few times. The CDR3 spells CASSPTGLGYGYTF. The DNA of the CDR3 is TGTGCCAGTAGTCCGACAGGACTCGGGTATGGCTACACCTTC. This chain links TRBV19 with TRBJ1-2; a possible D gene is TRBD1 (6 bases). Germline V gene data show CDR1 as LNHDA and CDR2 as SQIVND (reference sequence). The CDR3 loop spans 14 amino acids. Trimming cost V 5 bases and J 5 bases, with 15 bases left between them.

This clone has just a few counts. CDR3 protein: CASSLGEGYSGNTIYF. DNA for the CDR3: TGTGCCAGCAGCTTAGGGGAGGGGTACTCTGGAAACACCATATATTTT. This chain joins TRBV13 and TRBJ1-3; tentative D call: TRBD1 (5 bases). CDR1 and CDR2 (germline): PRHDT, FYEKMQ (reference sequence). This CDR3 is 16 amino acids long. Trimming cost V 0 bases and J 0 bases, with 9 bases left between them. The full variable domain, with the rest looked up from reference TRBV13 and TRBJ1-3, is AAGVIQSPRHLIKEKRETATLKCYPIPRHDTVYWYQQGPGQDPQFLISFYEKMQSDKGSIPDRFSAQQFSDYHSELNMSSLELGDSALYFCASSLGEGYSGNTIYFGEGSWLTVV.

The chain is built from TRBV15 and TRBJ1-1; tentative D call: TRBD1 (5 bases). The CDR3 covers 13 residues. In germline, CDR1 is LNHNV, CDR2 YYDKDF (reference sequence). V lost 5 bases and J 6 bases, leaving 13 bases between the germline ends. Written as DNA, the CDR3 is TGTGCCACCAGCCGGGACTCTTTGGCTGAAGCTTTCTTT. This codes for CATSRDSLAEAFF. Full variable domain (outside the CDR3, taken from reference TRBV15 and TRBJ1-1): DAMVIQNPRYQVTQFGKPVTLSCSQTLNHNVMYWYQQKSSQAPKLLFHYYDKDFNNEADTPDNFQSRRPNTSFCFLDIRSPGLGDTAMYLCATSRDSLAEAFFGQGTRLTVV.

Worth noting for this clone: This sample also contains other DNA sequences that code for the same CDR3. V is TRBV5-1 and J is TRBJ1-1; D is possibly TRBD1 (5 bases). Germline CDR1 reads SGHRS; CDR2 reads YFSETQ. The CDR3 totals 14 residues. The V gene lost 2 bases and the J gene lost 4 bases, with 12 bases spanning the gap. This CDR3 reads CASSLAQGATEAFF. The CDR3 region has the DNA TGCGCCAGCAGCTTAGCTCAGGGTGCCACTGAAGCTTTCTTT.

This chain uses TRBV11-2 with TRBJ1-4; 10 bases align to TRBD1. Germline CDR1 reads SGHAT; CDR2 reads FQNNGV. J gave up 6 bases and V 6 bases, and 7 bases lay outside the gene matches. The CDR3 runs to 15 residues. The CDR3 DNA sequence: TGTGCCAGCAGACGCCCCGGGACAGGGGATGAAAAACTGTTTTTT. Protein: CASRRPGTGDEKLFF.

The DNA of the CDR3 is TGTGCCAGCAGCTTGGGGGGAGGGGCAGAGAATTCACCCCTCCACTTT. This encodes CASSLGGGAENSPLHF. The rearrangement links TRBV5-4 to TRBJ1-6, with D perhaps TRBD1 (5 bases). Germline V CDR1 and CDR2: SGHNT, YYREEE (reference sequence). Trimming took off 0 bases at V and 7 bases at J, with 14 bases between the two ends. The CDR3 extends over 16 amino acids.

This chain joins TRBV30 and TRBJ1-2; no reliable D call. Trimming cost V 3 bases and J 8 bases, with 10 bases left between them. The CDR3 runs to 11 residues. Germline lookup yields CDR1 GTSNPN and CDR2 SVGIG (reference sequence). CDR3 nucleotide sequence: TGTGCCTGGAGCCCGGGTGTCGGCTACACCTTC. It specifies CAWSPGVGYTF.

V and J are TRBV20-1 and TRBJ2-5, with TRBD2 matching 7 bases. Losses at the gene ends were 3 bases for V and 4 bases for J; bases not matched to a gene: 14. The CDR3 spans 16 residues. Germline assignment: CDR1 DFQATT and CDR2 SNEGSKA (reference sequence). The CDR3 protein is CSASKGGEPGGETQYF. CDR3 DNA: TGCAGTGCTAGTAAAGGAGGCGAACCGGGAGGAGAGACCCAGTACTTC.

This chain connects TRBV7-2 to TRBJ2-7; D is possibly TRBD2 (6 bases). Trimming stripped 5 bases from V and 7 bases from J, with 18 bases between. This CDR3 is 14 amino acids long. Germline CDR1 reads SGHTA; CDR2 reads FQGNSA. The CDR3 region has the DNA TGTGCCAGCAGCCCCCCATTTGCAGGGAGGGAGCAGTACTTC. Its translation: CASSPPFAGREQYF.